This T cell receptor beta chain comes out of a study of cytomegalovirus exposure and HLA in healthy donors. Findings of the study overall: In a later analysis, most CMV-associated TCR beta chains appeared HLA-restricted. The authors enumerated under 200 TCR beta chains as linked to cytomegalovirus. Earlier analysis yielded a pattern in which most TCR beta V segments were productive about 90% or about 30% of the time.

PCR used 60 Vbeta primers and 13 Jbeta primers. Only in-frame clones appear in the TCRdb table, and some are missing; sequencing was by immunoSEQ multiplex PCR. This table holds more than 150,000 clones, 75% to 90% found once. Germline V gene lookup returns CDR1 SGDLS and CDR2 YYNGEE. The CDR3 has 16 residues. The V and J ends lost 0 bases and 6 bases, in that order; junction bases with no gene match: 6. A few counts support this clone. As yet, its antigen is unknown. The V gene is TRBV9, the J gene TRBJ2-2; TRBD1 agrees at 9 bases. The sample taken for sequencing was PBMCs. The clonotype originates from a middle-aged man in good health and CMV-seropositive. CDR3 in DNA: TGTGCCAGCAGCGTAGCTACAGGGGGCCTGGCCGGGGAGCTGTTTTTT. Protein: CASSVATGGLAGELFF.